What follows are 9 T cell receptor beta chains derived from one specimen sequenced in a study of PD-1 blockade in classical Hodgkin lymphoma. Measured with immunoSEQ multiplex PCR; TCRdb has only the in-frame clones, and not every one. Of 35,000 to 45,000 clones listed, approximately 69% are singletons. Relapse was seen in all patients after autologous stem cell transplantation, and brentuximab vedotin exposure was variable. The source material was peripheral blood mononuclear cells (PBMCs), sampled before the second cycle of nivolumab. Receptors originate from a human donor with classical Hodgkin lymphoma.

The chain joins TRBV30 to TRBJ1-2, with 7 bases aligning to TRBD1. Germline V gene data show CDR1 as GTSNPN and CDR2 as SVGIG (reference sequence). The V gene end was trimmed by 8 bases and the J gene end by 0 bases; junction bases not matched to a gene: 6. The CDR3 has 13 amino acids. The CDR3 region is CASRDSSNYGYTF. The CDR3 DNA follows: TGTGCCAGTAGGGACAGTTCTAACTATGGCTACACCTTC.

The V gene is TRBV7-9, the J gene TRBJ2-1, with TRBD2 identical over 14 bases. Germline CDR1 is SEHNR and CDR2 is FQNEAQ (reference sequence). J gave up 5 bases and V 5 bases, and 2 bases lay outside the gene matches. The CDR3 covers 15 residues. CDR3 DNA sequence: TGTGCCAGCAGCGAGGGACTAGCGGGAGACAATGAGCAGTTCTTC. This codes for CASSEGLAGDNEQFF.

The V call is TRBV5-5, the J call TRBJ2-7; D might be TRBD2 (6 bases). Germline CDR1 reads SGHKS; CDR2 reads YYEKEE (reference sequence). V was pared by 4 bases and J by 5 bases, with 19 bases between. The CDR3 is made up of 15 amino acids. Written as DNA, the CDR3 is TGTGCCAGCAGCCTGGTACCCAGGGAGGTCCACGAGCAGTACTTC. Its protein is CASSLVPREVHEQYF. The entire variable domain, with the rest obtained from reference TRBV5-5 and TRBJ2-7, is as follows: DAGVTQSPTHLIKTRGQQVTLRCSPISGHKSVSWYQQVLGQGPQFIFQYYEKEERGRGNFPDRFSARQFPNYSSELNVNALLLGDSALYLCASSLVPREVHEQYFGPGTRLTVT.

As for this clone: The junction and the germline gene differ at one end; a read error may be behind it. V is TRBV6-1 and J is TRBJ1-2, with a tentative D call TRBD1 (6 bases). The CDR3 consists of 13 residues. Germline V gene sequence: CDR1 MNHNS, CDR2 SASEGT. CDR3 sequence reads: CASSEQFSQGKAF. CDR3 nucleotides: TGTGCCAGCAGTGAACAATTTAGCCAGGGGAAAGCCTTC.

CDR3 residues: CASSQGHLTDTQYF. CDR3 in DNA: TGCGCCAGCAGCCAAGGACACCTCACAGATACGCAGTATTTT. V gene TRBV4-3 combines with J gene TRBJ2-3; D unclear. Germline assignment: CDR1 LGHNA and CDR2 YSLEER. This CDR3 is built from 14 residues. V was trimmed by 1 base and J by 2 bases, leaving 7 bases between them.

This clone has more than one count but fewer than ten. The chain recombines TRBV6-5 with TRBJ2-7; the D gene is possibly TRBD1 (6 bases). The germline V and J ends were trimmed by 2 bases and 2 bases, with 10 bases remaining between them. The CDR3 runs 14 residues. CDR1 is MNHEY and CDR2 is SVGAGI in the germline V gene. The CDR3 nucleotides read TGTGCCAGCAGTTACGGACAGAGCACCTACGAGCAGTACTTC. Protein sequence: CASSYGQSTYEQYF.

V and J are TRBV15 and TRBJ2-4; 7 bases fit TRBD2. V shed 1 base and J 5 bases; nucleotides not matched to a gene: 5. The CDR3 spans 15 residues. Germline-derived CDR1 and CDR2 are LNHNV and YYDKDF (reference sequence). CDR3 sequence reads: CATSRAGTTQNIQYF. CDR3 nucleotide sequence: TGTGCCACCAGCAGAGCAGGGACTACCCAAAACATTCAGTACTTC.

The chain employs TRBV5-1 and TRBJ2-1, with D tentatively TRBD1 or TRBD2 (5 bases each). V was trimmed by 0 bases and J by 5 bases, leaving 15 bases between them. The germline gives CDR1 SGHRS, CDR2 YFSETQ. CDR3 size: 16 residues. Written as DNA, the CDR3 is TGCGCCAGCAGCTTGGGGGGGACGAAAAGGAACAATGAGCAGTTCTTC. Protein sequence: CASSLGGTKRNNEQFF.

The rearrangement links TRBV7-2 to TRBJ2-5; a possible D gene is TRBD2 (6 bases). The V and J ends lost 3 bases and 7 bases respectively, with 15 bases between them. From germline, CDR1 is SGHTA and CDR2 FQGNSA. The length of the CDR3 is 14 residues. CDR3 sequence (DNA): TGTGCCAGCAGCTTTTCCGGGACTGGCTCGACCCAGTACTTC. Translating it yields CASSFSGTGSTQYF. The full variable domain, rest sourced from reference TRBV7-2 and TRBJ2-5, is GAGVSQSPSNKVTEKGKDVELRCDPISGHTALYWYRQSLGQGLEFLIYFQGNSAPDKSGLPSDRFSAERTGGSVSTLTIQRTQQEDSAVYLCASSFSGTGSTQYFGPGTRLLVL.